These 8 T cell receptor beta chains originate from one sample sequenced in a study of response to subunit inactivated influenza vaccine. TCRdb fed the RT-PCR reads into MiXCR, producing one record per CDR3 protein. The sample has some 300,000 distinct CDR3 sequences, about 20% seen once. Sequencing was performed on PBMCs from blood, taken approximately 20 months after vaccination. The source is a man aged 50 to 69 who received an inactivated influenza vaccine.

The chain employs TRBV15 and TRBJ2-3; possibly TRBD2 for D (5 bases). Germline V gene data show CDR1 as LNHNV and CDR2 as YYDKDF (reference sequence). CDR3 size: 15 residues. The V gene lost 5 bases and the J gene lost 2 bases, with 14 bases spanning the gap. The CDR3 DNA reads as TGTGCCACCAGCTTATTCGCCGGGGACACAGATACGCAGTATTTT. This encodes CATSLFAGDTDTQYF.

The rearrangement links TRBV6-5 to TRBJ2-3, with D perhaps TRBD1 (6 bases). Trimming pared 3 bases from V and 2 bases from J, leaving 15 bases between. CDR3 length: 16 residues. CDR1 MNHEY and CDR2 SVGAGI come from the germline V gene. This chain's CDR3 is CASSYDFRGSTDTQYF. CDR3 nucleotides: TGTGCCAGCAGTTATGACTTCAGGGGCTCCACAGATACGCAGTATTTT.

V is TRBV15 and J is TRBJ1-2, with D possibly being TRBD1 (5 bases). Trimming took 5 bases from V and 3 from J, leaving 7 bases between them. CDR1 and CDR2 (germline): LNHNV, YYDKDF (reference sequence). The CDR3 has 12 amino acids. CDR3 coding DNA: TGTGCCACCAGCTGGGGGGACTATGGCTACACCTTC. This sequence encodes CATSWGDYGYTF.

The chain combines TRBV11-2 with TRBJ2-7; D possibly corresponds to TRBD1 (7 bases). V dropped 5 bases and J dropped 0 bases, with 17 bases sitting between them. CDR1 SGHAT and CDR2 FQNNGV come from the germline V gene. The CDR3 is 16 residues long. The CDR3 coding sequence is TGTGCCAGCAGCCCAACCAACAGGGGACTCTCCTACGAGCAGTACTTC. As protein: CASSPTNRGLSYEQYF.

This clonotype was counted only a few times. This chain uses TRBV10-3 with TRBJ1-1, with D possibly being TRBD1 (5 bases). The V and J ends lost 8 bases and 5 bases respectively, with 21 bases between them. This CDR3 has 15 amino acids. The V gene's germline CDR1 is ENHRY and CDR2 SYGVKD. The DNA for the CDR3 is TGTGCCATCCGGGCGGCGGGAGTTGGGGGGACTGAAGCTTTCTTT. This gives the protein CAIRAAGVGGTEAFF.

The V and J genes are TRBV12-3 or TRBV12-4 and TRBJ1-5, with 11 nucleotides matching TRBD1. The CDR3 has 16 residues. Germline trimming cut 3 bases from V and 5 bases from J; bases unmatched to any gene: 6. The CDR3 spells CASSLEGTGGYQPQHF. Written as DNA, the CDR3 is TGTGCCAGCAGTTTGGAAGGGACAGGGGGTTATCAGCCCCAGCATTTT.

The CDR3, as DNA: TGTGCCAGCAGCTTCGGACTAGCGGGAGCCCCAGATACGCAGTATTTT. Protein: CASSFGLAGAPDTQYF. The rearrangement joins TRBV11-3 to TRBJ2-3, with 13 bases matching TRBD2. The CDR3 totals 16 residues. Germline CDR1 reads SGHNT; CDR2 reads YENEEA. Trimming cost V 3 bases and J 4 bases; bases outside gene matches: 4.

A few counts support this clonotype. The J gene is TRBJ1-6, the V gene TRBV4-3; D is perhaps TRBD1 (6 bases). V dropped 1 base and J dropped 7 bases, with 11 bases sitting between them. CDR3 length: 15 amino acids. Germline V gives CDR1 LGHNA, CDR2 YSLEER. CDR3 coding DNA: TGCGCCAGCAGCCAAGGAACAGGGCGGAATTCACCCCTCCACTTT. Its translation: CASSQGTGRNSPLHF.